This TCR beta chain was retrieved from a study of long-term antiretroviral therapy in people with HIV. At the level of the study: The oldest specimens predate the 2015 immediate-ART recommendation by about a decade. Broader study findings: Blood dating 2004 to 2017 may reflect older ART regimens. HIV repertoires covered narrower CDR3 length ranges than controls did.

The assay, immunoSEQ v3.0, was run at survey level. The study targeted about 40,000-55,000 T-cell genomes per sample in sequencing. Clones were read by immunoSEQ multiplex PCR, and TCRdb kept only the in-frame ones, dropping some. The data contain about 30,000 clones, around 92% of them singletons. As concerns this clone: Its antigen is unidentified.

This receptor was obtained from a man over 45 with HIV. Sequencing used unsorted PBMCs, obtained about 7.4 years after starting antiretroviral therapy.

Written as DNA, the CDR3 is TGTGCCAGCACTTTGGGGTGGGAGGGTGGCTACACCTTC. Its translation is CASTLGWEGGYTF. The chain uses TRBV6-6 and TRBJ1-2; D is unclear. CDR1 is MNHNY and CDR2 is SVGAGI in the germline V gene (reference sequence). V lost 7 bases, J lost 7 bases, and 16 bases lay in between. This CDR3 has 13 amino acids.